This T cell receptor (beta chain) derives from a study of blood T cell repertoires in COVID-19. Patients of the Seattle cohort, enrolled during active infection, were followed longitudinally. Trimming shortened V by 7 bases and J by 0 bases, and 10 bases separated the two germline ends. Germline CDR1 reads SNHLY; CDR2 reads FYNNEI. The CDR3 consists of 15 residues. Sequenced by immunoSEQ multiplex PCR; TCRdb stores in-frame clones only, minus some. Of over 95,000 clones in the sample, about 85% were seen once. This chain links TRBV2 with TRBJ2-6; D remains ambiguous. Sequenced: peripheral blood. The sequence was collected from an older woman with COVID-19, enrolled during active disease. CDR3 protein: CASKIGSSGANVLTF. CDR3 sequence (DNA): TGTGCCAGCAAGATTGGCTCCTCTGGGGCCAACGTCCTGACTTTC. Together with reference TRBV2 and TRBJ2-6, the CDR3 gives the full variable domain: EPEVTQTPSHQVTQMGQEVILRCVPISNHLYFYWYRQILGQKVEFLVSFYNNEISEKSEIFDDQFSVERPDGSNFTLKIRSTKLEDSAMYFCASKIGSSGANVLTFGAGSRLTVL.